This T cell receptor beta chain was identified in a study of blood T cell repertoires in COVID-19. CDR3 length equals 16 residues. Germline trimming cut 2 bases from V and 6 bases from J; bases unmatched to any gene: 6. CDR1 SGHTA and CDR2 FQGTGA come from the germline V gene. Assay: immunoSEQ multiplex PCR; the TCRdb copy retains only in-frame clones and omits some. Here the sample spans about 71,000 clones, roughly 82% being singletons. The gene calls are TRBV7-3 and TRBJ2-3; 12 nucleotides agree with TRBD2. What was sequenced was peripheral blood. This TCR came from an elderly woman with acute or convalescent COVID-19. The DNA of the CDR3 is TGTGCCAGCAGCTTAGGTCTAGCGGGAGGGCGGGATACGCAGTATTTT. As protein: CASSLGLAGGRDTQYF.